One sample yielded the 3 T cell receptor beta chains listed below, sequenced in a study of early T cells in non-severe SARS-CoV-2 infection. Each CDR3 protein gets one entry after TCRdb re-called the 5' RACE reads with MiXCR. This sample carries approximately 90,000 distinct CDR3 sequences, approximately 9.9% of them seen once, and the ten largest clones take around 4.3%. The sample consisted of whole blood, taken at baseline. Receptor source: an adult who was a healthcare worker with PCR-confirmed SARS-CoV-2 infection or an uninfected control (not recorded which).

This clonotype was recorded a few times. V gene TRBV4-3 combines with J gene TRBJ2-1; D perhaps matches TRBD1 (5 bases). This CDR3 has 13 residues. V was pared by 0 bases and J by 9 bases, with 9 bases between. Germline CDR1 LGHNA, CDR2 YSLEER. The CDR3 loop reads CASSQDRGSEQFF. CDR3 nucleotide sequence: TGCGCCAGCAGCCAAGATAGGGGCAGTGAGCAGTTCTTC.

The rearrangement uses TRBV29-1 and TRBJ2-5, with 7 bases identical to TRBD1. The CDR3 totals 13 residues. Trimming at V came to 6 bases and at J to 5 bases, leaving 9 bases not matched to a gene. Germline values: CDR1 SQVTM, CDR2 ANQGSEA. The CDR3 DNA follows: TGCAGCGTAGCACAGGGGATCGGCGAGACCCAGTACTTC. Translating it yields CSVAQGIGETQYF. Together with reference TRBV29-1 and TRBJ2-5, the CDR3 gives the full variable domain: SAVISQKPSRDICQRGTSLTIQCQVDSQVTMMFWYRQQPGQSLTLIATANQGSEATYESGFVIDKFPISRPNLTFSTLTVSNMSPEDSSIYLCSVAQGIGETQYFGPGTRLLVL.

This clonotype was observed many times. The genes are TRBV5-4 and TRBJ2-3; no firm D call. Trimming shortened V by 1 base and J by 2 bases, and 2 bases separated the two germline ends. The length of the CDR3 is 12 residues. Per the germline V gene, CDR1 is SGHNT and CDR2 is YYREEE (reference sequence). The DNA for the CDR3 is TGTGCCAGCAGCTTGCACACAGATACGCAGTATTTT. It translates to CASSLHTDTQYF.